This TCR beta chain is drawn from a study of glioma-infiltrating T cells after dendritic cell vaccination. Trimming took 0 bases from V and 8 from J, leaving 13 bases between them. Germline loops: CDR1 LNHNV, CDR2 YYDKDF (reference sequence). This CDR3 is 15 amino acids long. Assay used: immunoSEQ multiplex PCR; TCRdb lists only in-frame clones, some missing. The table shows roughly 68,000 clones, with 75% to 85% occurring only once. This TCR derives from a human donor with glioblastoma. Sequences were derived from blood, sampled before dendritic cell vaccination. The gene calls are TRBV15 and TRBJ2-2, with D possibly TRBD2 on 6 matching bases. CDR3 in amino acids: CATSRDLGGAGELFF. CDR3 bases: TGTGCCACCAGCAGAGATCTGGGCGGGGCTGGGGAGCTGTTTTTT.